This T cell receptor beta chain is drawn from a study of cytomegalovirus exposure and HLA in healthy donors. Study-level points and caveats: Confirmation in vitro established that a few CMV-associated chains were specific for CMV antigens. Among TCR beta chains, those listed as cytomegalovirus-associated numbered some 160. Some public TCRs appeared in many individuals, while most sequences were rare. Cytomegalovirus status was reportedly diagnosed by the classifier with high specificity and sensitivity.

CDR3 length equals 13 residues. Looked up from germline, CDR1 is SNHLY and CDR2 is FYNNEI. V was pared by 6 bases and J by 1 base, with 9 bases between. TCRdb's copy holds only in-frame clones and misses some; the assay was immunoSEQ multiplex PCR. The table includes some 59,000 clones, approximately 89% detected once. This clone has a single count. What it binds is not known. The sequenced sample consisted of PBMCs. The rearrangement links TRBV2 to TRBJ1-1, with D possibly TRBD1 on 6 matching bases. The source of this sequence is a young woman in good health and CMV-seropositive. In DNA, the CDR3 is TGTGCCAGCAGCAGGACAGAGAACACTGAAGCTTTCTTT. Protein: CASSRTENTEAFF.